A selection of T cell receptor beta chains follows, all from one sample in a study of response to subunit inactivated influenza vaccine. TCRdb ran MiXCR on the RT-PCR reads and lists one entry per CDR3 protein. The table records about 520,000 distinct CDR3 sequences, less than 7.5% of them present only once. The specimen comprised PBMCs from blood, sampled around 25 months after vaccination. The receptors were gathered from a man aged 45 to 75 who received an inactivated influenza vaccine. Each CDR3 is given with its conserved first and last residue. D genes are given only for firm matches. Clone size, where shown, is once, few, many, or a class for clones that have expanded.

j_call v_call clone_size d_call cdr3_nt cdr3_aa
TRBJ1-1 TRBV3-1 NA NA TGTGCCGGCAGCCAAGTAGGGGGTAGCACTGAAGCTTTCTTT CAGSQVGGSTEAFF
TRBJ2-7 TRBV5-8 few NA TGTGCCAGCAGCTTCATCGTTTTGGAGACCTACGAGCAGTACTTC CASSFIVLETYEQYF
TRBJ1-2 TRBV6-1 NA NA TGTGCCAGCAGCTCCGGGACGGTCTCCTATGGCTACACCTTC CASSSGTVSYGYTF
TRBJ1-5 TRBV20-1 few NA TGCAGTGCTAGCGAGGACAGTCTGGGGCAGCCCCAGCATTTT CSASEDSLGQPQHF
TRBJ1-4 TRBV25-1 NA TRBD1 TGTGCCAGCAACAGGGGAACTAATGAAAAACTGTTTTTT CASNRGTNEKLFF
TRBJ2-7 TRBV7-2 many NA TGTGCCAGCAGCTCGGGTATCTTCTCCTACGAGCAGTACTTC CASSSGIFSYEQYF
TRBJ1-2 TRBV20-1 NA NA TGCAGTGCTAGAGACCCAAATCAGAGTTATGGCTACACCTTC CSARDPNQSYGYTF
TRBJ2-2 TRBV19 NA TRBD1 TGTGCCAGTAGTAAACAGGGGGCGCGGACCGGGGAGCTGTTTTTT CASSKQGARTGELFF
TRBJ2-5 TRBV23-1 NA TRBD1 TGCGCCAGCAGTCAAATAGGTCCGGGACAGGGGGCACAAGAGACCCAGTACTTC CASSQIGPGQGAQETQYF
TRBJ2-2 TRBV10-3 NA NA TGTGCCATCAGTGGGACAGCCACCGGGGAGCTGTTTTTT CAISGTATGELFF
TRBJ2-1 TRBV5-1 many NA TGCGCCAGCAGCTTGAAGGGAAGCTCCTACAATGAGCAGTTCTTC CASSLKGSSYNEQFF
TRBJ1-1 TRBV25-1 many NA TGTGCCAGCAGTGAATTTGTGAACACTGAAGCTTTCTTT CASSEFVNTEAFF
TRBJ2-4 TRBV6-2/TRBV6-3 few NA TGTGCCAGCAGTTACTCCGCCGTGCGGTCACAAGACATTCAGTACTTC CASSYSAVRSQDIQYF
TRBJ2-7 TRBV6-5 few NA TGTGCCAGCAGTTGGACTACAGGTCCCTACGAGCAGTACTTC CASSWTTGPYEQYF
TRBJ2-1 TRBV4-2 many NA TGTGCCAGCAGCCAAGGATCCCACCCCACCTACAATGAGCAGTTCTTC CASSQGSHPTYNEQFF
TRBJ1-4 TRBV27 NA NA TGTGCCAGCAAACAGGCGAGTGTCGAAAAACTGTTTTTT CASKQASVEKLFF
TRBJ2-5 TRBV28 many NA TGTGCCAGCAGGTCCTTAGAGACCCAGTACTTC CASRSLETQYF
TRBJ1-1 TRBV7-9 many NA TGTGCCAGCAGCCTCAGTACCCTGGCGAACACTGAAGCTTTCTTT CASSLSTLANTEAFF
TRBJ2-7 TRBV11-1 NA NA TGTGCCAGCAGGTCCCCTTTGGGCGAGCAGTACTTC CASRSPLGEQYF
TRBJ2-2 TRBV4-2 NA NA TGTGCCAGCAGCCAAGTGACTAGGAGTGGCACCGGGGAGCTGTTTTTT CASSQVTRSGTGELFF
TRBJ2-2 TRBV20-1 many TRBD1 TGCAGTGCTAGAGTTCAGGGGGCGAACACCGGGGAGCTGTTTTTT CSARVQGANTGELFF
TRBJ2-2 TRBV5-6 NA TRBD2 TGTGCCAGCAGCTTCTTCCGGGGGGACCCCACCGGGGAGCTGTTTTTT CASSFFRGDPTGELFF
TRBJ2-5 TRBV5-1 few NA TGCGCCAGCAGCTTGGATGGGCAAAACCAAGAGACCCAGTACTTC CASSLDGQNQETQYF
TRBJ2-1 TRBV7-9 few NA TGTGCCAGCAGCACTAAAGGGATTAGCTCCTACAATGAGCAGTTCTTC CASSTKGISSYNEQFF
TRBJ1-1 TRBV7-9 few NA TGTGCCAGCAGGGGGGGCTTCGGGGGCCTCACTGAAGCTTTCTTT CASRGGFGGLTEAFF
TRBJ1-1 TRBV5-8 few NA TGTGCCAGCAGCCCAGGGGAGGCCACTGAAGCTTTCTTT CASSPGEATEAFF
TRBJ1-6 TRBV5-1 NA NA TGCGCCAGCAGCTTGGTCGGCGGGATCGATTCACCCCTCCACTTT CASSLVGGIDSPLHF
TRBJ1-5 TRBV5-4 many NA TGTGCCAGCAGCTTGCAGGGTCAGCCCCAGCATTTT CASSLQGQPQHF
TRBJ1-1 TRBV24-1 few TRBD1 TGTGCCACCAGTTCACACAGGGGCACTGAAGCTTTCTTT CATSSHRGTEAFF
TRBJ2-4 TRBV25-1 few TRBD2 TGTGCCAGCAGTGAAGAAGGACTAGCGGGCGCCATTCAGTACTTC CASSEEGLAGAIQYF
TRBJ2-7 TRBV20-1 many TRBD2 TGCAGTGCTAGAGGCCTGACAGGAGTTGGACTAGCTATCCCCTACGAGCAGTACTTC CSARGLTGVGLAIPYEQYF
TRBJ2-3 TRBV20-1 few TRBD2 TGCAGTGCCAAGAGGCCAGCGGGGGACACAGATACGCAGTATTTT CSAKRPAGDTDTQYF
TRBJ2-2 TRBV28 many TRBD1 TGTGCCAGCAGAAAGCAGGGGGCGCGGACCGGGGAGCTGTTTTTT CASRKQGARTGELFF
TRBJ2-7 TRBV20-1 few NA TGCAGTGCTAGAGGAGCCCGGACAGCCTTCTACGAGCAGTACTTC CSARGARTAFYEQYF
TRBJ1-2 TRBV4-1 NA NA TGCGCCAGCAGCCAAGCTAGACAGTTCGACGGTGGCTACACCTTC CASSQARQFDGGYTF
TRBJ2-7 TRBV6-6 few NA TGTGCCAGCAGTTACGACAGAAACTCCTACGAGCAGTACTTC CASSYDRNSYEQYF
TRBJ1-3 TRBV6-1 NA NA TGTGCCAGCAGGACACAGGGAGCTGGAAACACCATATATTTT CASRTQGAGNTIYF
TRBJ1-6 TRBV20-1 few NA TGCAGTGCTAGAGTGGGCTCCTATAATTCACCCCTCCACTTT CSARVGSYNSPLHF
TRBJ2-5 TRBV5-1 NA NA TGCGCCAGCAGCCCGGACACTAACCAAGAGACCCAGTACTTC CASSPDTNQETQYF
TRBJ2-1 TRBV20-1 NA TRBD1 TGCAGTGCTATACAGGGGGCATCCTACAATGAGCAGTTCTTC CSAIQGASYNEQFF
TRBJ2-7 TRBV7-2 few TRBD1 TGTGCCAGCAGCGTAGGAGGACAGGGGGCTTCCTACGAGCAGTACTTC CASSVGGQGASYEQYF
TRBJ2-5 TRBV15 few NA TGTGCCACCAGCTTTTCTAAGGGGGTCCCAGAGACCCAGTACTTC CATSFSKGVPETQYF
TRBJ2-1 TRBV12-5 few NA TGTGCTAGTGGTACCGGGCATGAGCAGTTCTTC CASGTGHEQFF
TRBJ2-5 TRBV12-3/TRBV12-4 few NA TGTGCCAGCAGTGCCCCAACTTGGGGAAAGGAAGAGACCCAGTACTTC CASSAPTWGKEETQYF
TRBJ2-1 TRBV7-2 many NA TGTGCCAGCAGCTTAGATTTGTACAATGAGCAGTTCTTC CASSLDLYNEQFF
TRBJ2-5 TRBV4-1 many TRBD1 TGCGCCAGCAGCCAAAAAGTCCCCTCCGGGACAGGGTACCAAGAGACCCAGTACTTC CASSQKVPSGTGYQETQYF
TRBJ2-5 TRBV20-1 NA TRBD2 TGCAGTGCTAGAGGAGTAAGTGGACTAGCGGGAGGAGAGACCCAGTACTTC CSARGVSGLAGGETQYF
TRBJ1-1 TRBV3-1 many NA TGTGCCAGCAGCCAGATCCCTGGGGGAAACACTGAAGCTTTCTTT CASSQIPGGNTEAFF